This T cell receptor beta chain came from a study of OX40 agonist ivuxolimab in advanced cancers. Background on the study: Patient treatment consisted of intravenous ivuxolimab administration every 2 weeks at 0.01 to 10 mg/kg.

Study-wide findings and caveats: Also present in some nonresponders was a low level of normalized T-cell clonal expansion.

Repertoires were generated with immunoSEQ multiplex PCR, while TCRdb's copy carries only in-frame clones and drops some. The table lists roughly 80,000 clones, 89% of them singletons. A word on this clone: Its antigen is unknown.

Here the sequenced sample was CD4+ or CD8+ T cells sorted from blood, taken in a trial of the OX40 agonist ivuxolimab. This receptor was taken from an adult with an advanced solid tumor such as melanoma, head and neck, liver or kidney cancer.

This CDR3 reads CASSPGTSSYEQYF. Here the CDR3 DNA reads TGTGCCAGCTCACCGGGGACATCCTCCTACGAGCAGTACTTC. The chain combines TRBV18 with TRBJ2-7; D may be TRBD1 (6 bases). In germline, CDR1 is KGHSH, CDR2 LQKENI. CDR3 size: 14 residues. The germline V and J ends were trimmed by 3 bases and 0 bases, with 9 bases remaining between them.